These 12 T cell receptor beta chains were sequenced from one sample in a study of spatial heterogeneity in lung cancer. Findings and caveats of the study: Mutation counts in tumors were tracked by counts of expanded intratumoral alpha and beta TCRs.

Their target antigens are unknown. TCRdb itself ran the 5' RACE reads through MiXCR, one entry per CDR3 protein. The data show about 13,000 distinct CDR3 sequences, around 5.9% seen once. Time point defined: sample taken at primary tumor resection. Sequenced here: lung tumor tissue, sampled at surgery. The source of these receptors is a female donor with early-stage non-small cell lung cancer.

The table lists this clonotype with many counts. This beta chain is a stray read from a library made for alpha chains; its abundance is not meaningful. The J gene is TRBJ1-2, the V gene TRBV20-1, with D perhaps matching TRBD1 (6 bases). Germline V gives CDR1 DFQATT, CDR2 SNEGSKA (reference sequence). This CDR3 contains 13 residues. V was cut by 5 bases and J by 5 bases, with 15 bases left in between. The CDR3 nucleotides read TGCAGTGCTGAAAGGGGGGAGTGGTATGGCTACACCTTC. This sequence encodes CSAERGEWYGYTF.

This clonotype was detected many times. One end of the junction does not line up with germline, which may come from a read error. For a library built for alpha chains, this beta chain is a stray read; little rests on its size. V and J are TRBV6-5 and TRBJ2-3; 14 bases align to TRBD2. Germline CDR1 MNHEY, CDR2 SVGAGI. The length of the CDR3 is 16 residues. This chain's CDR3 is CASSSRLAGGPNTQYF. The CDR3 DNA follows: TGTGCTAGCAGCTCCCGACTAGCGGGGGGGCCGAATACGCAGTATTTT.

The sample holds many counts of this clonotype. This beta chain is off target for a library built for alpha chains, so its abundance means little. J is TRBJ2-7 and V is TRBV12-3 or TRBV12-4, with a tentative D call TRBD2 (6 bases). The V end lost 3 bases, the J end lost 5 bases, and 11 bases lay between the germline ends. This CDR3 has 13 amino acids. For the CDR3, the DNA is TGTGCCAGCAGTTTTGGCGGGGCAGACGAGCAGTACTTC. Translating it yields CASSFGGADEQYF.

This clonotype was observed at least ten times. A library prepared for alpha chains yielded this beta chain as an off-target read; its size is of little meaning. The chain links TRBV12-3 or TRBV12-4 to TRBJ1-2; 7 nucleotides align to TRBD1. Trimming took 3 bases from V and 4 from J; bases not matched to a gene: 5. The CDR3 consists of 14 residues. The DNA of the CDR3 is TGTGCCAGCAGTTTGCGACAGGGAGCCTATGGCTACACCTTC. Protein: CASSLRQGAYGYTF.

This clonotype was counted at least ten times. Because the library targeted alpha chains, this beta chain is an off-target read whose size means little. The rearrangement joins TRBV7-9 to TRBJ1-2; 7 bases match TRBD1. The germline V gene encodes CDR1 SEHNR and CDR2 FQNEAQ (reference sequence). The length of the CDR3 is 13 residues. V trimming: 10 bases; J trimming: 8 bases; junction bases outside the gene matches: 13. CDR3 region: CATQTGEGRGYTF. Here the CDR3 DNA reads TGTGCCACCCAAACAGGGGAGGGTAGAGGCTACACCTTC.

This clonotype was counted ten times or more. The library was designed around alpha chains, so this beta chain is a stray read whose abundance carries little weight. The rearrangement joins TRBV12-3 or TRBV12-4 to TRBJ1-4; possible D gene TRBD1, 5 bases. The CDR3 runs 13 residues. V was trimmed by 8 bases and J by 0 bases, leaving 7 bases between them. Here the CDR3 reads CASRQTTNEKLFF. The DNA of the CDR3 is TGTGCCAGCCGACAGACAACTAATGAAAAACTGTTTTTT.

In its sample, this clonotype was seen many times. Because this beta chain is a stray read in a library intended to capture alpha chains, its abundance should not be given much weight. The J gene is TRBJ1-1, the V gene TRBV12-3 or TRBV12-4; perhaps TRBD1 as D (5 bases). The ends were cut back, 7 bases at V and 4 bases at J, with 19 bases in the middle. This CDR3 region has 15 residues. CDR3 residues: CASTPRGLMGTEAFF. CDR3 sequence (DNA): TGTGCCAGCACCCCGCGGGGGTTGATGGGCACTGAAGCTTTCTTT.

This clonotype is medium-sized (0.01 to 0.1%). This beta chain appears as a stray read in a library generated for alpha chains; its size is not informative. This chain links TRBV7-6 with TRBJ1-6; possibly TRBD1 for D (5 bases). The CDR3 is made up of 15 amino acids. From germline, CDR1 is SGHVS and CDR2 FNYEAQ. Trimming cost V 1 base and J 1 base, with 5 bases left between them. DNA of the CDR3: TGTGCCAGCAGCTTAGGGACATCCTATAATTCACCCCTCCACTTT. Its protein is CASSLGTSYNSPLHF.

This clonotype was seen at least ten times. A library prepared for alpha chains yielded this beta chain as an off-target read; its size is of little meaning. The chain employs TRBV2 and TRBJ2-3; possibly TRBD2 for D (6 bases). From germline, CDR1 is SNHLY and CDR2 FYNNEI. The germline V and J ends were trimmed by 9 bases and 0 bases, with 13 bases remaining between them. CDR3 size: 14 residues. The CDR3 DNA is TGTGCCAGTCAGATAGCGGATAGCACAGATACGCAGTATTTT. Amino acids: CASQIADSTDTQYF.

This clonotype was counted at least ten times. For a library built for alpha chains, this beta chain is a stray read; little rests on its size. This chain connects TRBV12-3 or TRBV12-4 to TRBJ2-3; D perhaps matches TRBD2 (5 bases). This CDR3 has 15 amino acids. V lost 3 bases, J lost 6 bases, and 16 bases lay in between. CDR3 region: CASSFLSPGGDTQYF. The CDR3 DNA reads as TGTGCCAGCAGTTTTTTGTCTCCGGGCGGGGATACGCAGTATTTT.

This clonotype has at least ten counts. For a library built for alpha chains, this beta chain is a stray read; little rests on its size. V gene TRBV5-6 combines with J gene TRBJ1-1; tentative D call: TRBD1 (6 bases). Germline CDR1 and CDR2: SGHDT and YYEEEE. The CDR3 has 13 amino acids. The ends were cut back, 3 bases at V and 8 bases at J, with 14 bases in the middle. The CDR3 region has the DNA TGTGCCAGCAGCTCGGGGGCGGAAATAGAAGCTTTCTTT. It encodes CASSSGAEIEAFF.

This clonotype was found many times. Because this beta chain is a stray read in a library intended to capture alpha chains, its abundance should not be given much weight. In DNA form, the CDR3 reads TGTGCCAGCAGTTTATCAGGCGATCGATTAGGAAACACCATATATTTT. This gives the protein CASSLSGDRLGNTIYF. The chain joins TRBV28 to TRBJ1-3, with D hard to call. Germline lookup yields CDR1 MDHEN and CDR2 SYDVKM. Trimming removed 1 base from V and 4 bases from J, with 14 bases in between. CDR3 length: 16 amino acids.